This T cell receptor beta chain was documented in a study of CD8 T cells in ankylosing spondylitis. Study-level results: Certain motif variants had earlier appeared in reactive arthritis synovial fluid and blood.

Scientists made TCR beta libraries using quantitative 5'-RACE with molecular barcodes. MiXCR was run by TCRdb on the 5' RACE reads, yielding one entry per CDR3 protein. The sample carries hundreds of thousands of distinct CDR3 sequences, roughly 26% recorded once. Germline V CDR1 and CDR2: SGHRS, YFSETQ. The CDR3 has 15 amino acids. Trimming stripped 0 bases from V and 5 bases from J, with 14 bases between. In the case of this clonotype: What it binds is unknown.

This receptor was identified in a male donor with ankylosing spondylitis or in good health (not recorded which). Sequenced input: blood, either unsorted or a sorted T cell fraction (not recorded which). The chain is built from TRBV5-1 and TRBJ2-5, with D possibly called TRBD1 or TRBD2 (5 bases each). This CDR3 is CASSLDTRGTETQYF. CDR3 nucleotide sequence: TGCGCCAGCAGCTTGGACACCAGAGGGACGGAGACCCAGTACTTC.